A single sample gave rise to the 4 T cell receptor beta chains below, sequenced in a study of CD8 T cells in ankylosing spondylitis. From the 5' RACE reads, TCRdb called clonotypes with MiXCR, one entry per CDR3 protein. The sample lists 200,000 to 300,000 distinct CDR3 sequences, roughly a tenth seen once, with about 2.8% in the top ten. The specimen was blood, either unsorted or a sorted T cell fraction (not recorded which). The receptor set was obtained from a male donor with ankylosing spondylitis or in good health (not recorded which).

Concerning this clonotype itself: Possible read error: a much larger clone is one base away. This chain connects TRBV7-8 to TRBJ2-2; D uncertain. CDR3 size: 14 residues. Germline loops: CDR1 SGHVS, CDR2 FQNEAQ. Here the CDR3 reads CASGLARSTGELFF. CDR3 nucleotide sequence: TGTGCCAGCGGCTTAGCCAGAAGCACCGGGGAGCTGTTTTTT.

This clonotype was recorded many times. V is TRBV4-2 and J is TRBJ2-1, with 7 nucleotides matching TRBD2. CDR1 LGHNA and CDR2 YNFKEQ come from the germline V gene. Trimming took 1 base from V and 1 from J; bases not matched to a gene: 4. CDR3 length equals 16 residues. DNA of the CDR3: TGTGCCAGCAGCCAAGGGGGGGGGGAGTCCTACAATGAGCAGTTCTTC. This codes for CASSQGGGESYNEQFF.

The table lists this clonotype with many counts. The chain recombines TRBV5-1 with TRBJ2-7; D possibly uses TRBD1 or TRBD2 (5 bases each). Germline CDR1 reads SGHRS; CDR2 reads YFSETQ. The V end was cut by 0 bases, the J end by 3 bases, with 10 bases between. The CDR3 length is 14 residues. For the CDR3, the DNA is TGCGCCAGCAGCTTGGGGGGGACCCACTACGAGCAGTACTTC. As protein: CASSLGGTHYEQYF.

This clonotype was detected ten times or more. At one boundary the junction diverges from the germline segment, which might be a read error. The chain uses TRBV4-1 and TRBJ2-7; D remains unclear. Germline values: CDR1 MGHRA, CDR2 YSYEKL. This CDR3 has 13 residues. CDR3 amino acids: CASSQDLGYGQYF. CDR3 nucleotide sequence: TGCGCCAGCAGCCAAGATCTGGGCTACGGGCAGTACTTC.